The next 11 T cell receptor beta chains were all read from a single sample in a study of T-cell memory formation after mild COVID-19. TCRdb called the 5' RACE reads again in MiXCR, with one record for every CDR3 protein. The table includes hundreds of thousands of distinct CDR3 sequences, 15% to 20% detected once. What was sequenced was PBMCs or a T cell subset sorted from them (not recorded which). Receptors were obtained from a man between 18 and 35 years old who had mild COVID-19 (a few samples of this study predate the infection). Cell type and time point are not known.

This clonotype showed up many times. V gene TRBV3-1 combines with J gene TRBJ2-1; 8 bases match TRBD2. V dropped 6 bases and J dropped 6; count of bases not matched to a gene: 13. Per germline, CDR1 LGHDT and CDR2 YNNKEL (reference sequence). This CDR3 is built from 16 residues. CDR3 coding DNA: TGTGCCAGCAGTCGAGCCGGGACTAGATTATCCAATGAGCAGTTCTTC. Translating gives CASSRAGTRLSNEQFF.

This clonotype appeared once. The rearrangement links TRBV20-1 to TRBJ1-6; TRBD1 aligns across 7 bases. CDR1 is DFQATT and CDR2 is SNEGSKA in the germline V gene (reference sequence). With V trimmed by 4 bases and J by 6 bases, 9 bases remained unmatched. This CDR3 spans 15 amino acids. CDR3 DNA: TGCAGTGCTATCGGACAGGACCTTCGTAATTCACCCCTCCACTTT. It encodes CSAIGQDLRNSPLHF.

The chain couples TRBV5-5 to TRBJ2-7; D is unresolved. Trimming pared 5 bases from V and 1 base from J, leaving 10 bases between. The CDR3 is 13 residues long. Germline loops: CDR1 SGHKS, CDR2 YYEKEE (reference sequence). The CDR3: CASSIPQSYEQYV. The CDR3 DNA is TGTGCCAGCAGTATTCCCCAATCCTACGAGCAGTACGTC.

The chain uses TRBV7-2 and TRBJ2-3; D is ambiguous. The V gene's germline CDR1 is SGHTA and CDR2 FQGNSA. The V end lost 1 base, the J end lost 0 bases, and 11 bases lay between the germline ends. This CDR3 spans 16 amino acids. CDR3 in amino acids: CASSLGLWASTDTQYF. The CDR3 DNA is TGTGCCAGCAGCTTAGGACTCTGGGCTAGCACAGATACGCAGTATTTT.

V is TRBV7-9 and J is TRBJ2-7; 9 bases line up with TRBD1. The trim removed 5 bases at V and 2 bases at J, leaving 4 bases unmatched. This CDR3 contains 14 residues. Germline lookup yields CDR1 SEHNR and CDR2 FQNEAQ (reference sequence). The CDR3 nucleotides read TGTGCCAGCAGCACGGGACAGGGCCCCTACGAGCAGTACTTC. Its protein is CASSTGQGPYEQYF.

This clonotype has more than one count but fewer than ten. V usage is TRBV19 and J usage is TRBJ1-1; the D gene is possibly TRBD1 (6 bases). The CDR3 covers 13 residues. CDR1 LNHDA and CDR2 SQIVND come from the germline V gene (reference sequence). The V and J ends lost 7 bases and 4 bases respectively, with 13 bases between them. The CDR3 loop is CASTRSGATEAFF. CDR3 sequence (DNA): TGTGCCAGTACCCGTTCGGGGGCCACTGAAGCTTTCTTT.

J is TRBJ1-2 and V is TRBV18; D perhaps matches TRBD1 (5 bases). The length of the CDR3 is 15 residues. Germline V gives CDR1 KGHSH, CDR2 LQKENI. The germline V and J ends were trimmed by 2 bases and 4 bases, with 14 bases remaining between them. The CDR3, as DNA: TGTGCCAGCTCACCAATCAAGGGGAAAATCTATGGCTACACCTTC. Encoded protein: CASSPIKGKIYGYTF. Based on the CDR3 plus reference TRBV18 and TRBJ1-2, the full variable domain is NAGVMQNPRHLVRRRGQEARLRCSPMKGHSHVYWYRQLPEEGLKFMVYLQKENIIDESGMPKERFSAEFPKEGPSILRIQQVVRGDSAAYFCASSPIKGKIYGYTFGSGTRLTVV.

This clonotype was observed a few times. This rearrangement joins TRBV11-2 to TRBJ2-2; D is unclear. CDR3 length: 15 amino acids. The germline V and J ends were trimmed by 5 bases and 3 bases, with 13 bases remaining between them. Germline V gene data show CDR1 as SGHAT and CDR2 as FQNNGV. This chain's CDR3 is CASSRRFSHTGELFF. The CDR3 DNA is TGTGCCAGCAGCCGCCGTTTTAGCCACACCGGGGAGCTGTTTTTT.

The CDR3 sequence is CSARAPGPLHF. The CDR3 coding sequence is TGCAGTGCTAGAGCTCCCGGGCCCCTCCACTTT. The chain couples TRBV20-1 to TRBJ1-6, with D uncertain. The CDR3 is 11 amino acids. Trimming took off 1 base at V and 13 bases at J, with 8 bases between the two ends. CDR1 is DFQATT and CDR2 is SNEGSKA in the germline V gene (reference sequence).

The chain joins TRBV5-1 to TRBJ2-3; TRBD1 matches at 12 bases. CDR1 SGHRS and CDR2 YFSETQ come from the germline V gene. Trimming at V came to 3 bases and at J to 6 bases, leaving 8 bases not matched to a gene. The CDR3 has 16 residues. The CDR3 DNA follows: TGCGCCAGCAGCTCGCCCGGGACAGGGGGCATTGATACGCAGTATTTT. Protein product: CASSSPGTGGIDTQYF. The whole variable domain, remainder taken from reference TRBV5-1 and TRBJ2-3, is KAGVTQTPRYLIKTRGQQVTLSCSPISGHRSVSWYQQTPGQGLQFLFEYFSETQRNKGNFPGRFSGRQFSNSRSEMNVSTLELGDSALYLCASSSPGTGGIDTQYFGPGTRLTVL.

CDR3 in amino acids: CASSSRRGSEQYV. The CDR3 DNA is TGTGCCAGCAGCTCGCGTCGGGGAAGTGAGCAGTACGTC. V gene TRBV7-2 combines with J gene TRBJ2-7; tentatively, D is TRBD2 (5 bases). Germline-derived CDR1 and CDR2 are SGHTA and FQGNSA. V lost 4 bases and J 7 bases, leaving 14 bases between the germline ends. The CDR3 has 13 amino acids.